The 5 T cell receptor beta chains below come from one sample, sequenced in a study of T cell responses to AZD1222 COVID-19 vaccine. Assay: immunoSEQ multiplex PCR; the TCRdb copy retains only in-frame clones and omits some. The sample shows roughly 77,000 clones, 92% of them seen only once. The material was peripheral blood, obtained 28 days after the second AZD1222 dose. The receptors derive from an adult who received the AZD1222 COVID-19 vaccine.

The rearrangement joins TRBV6-5 to TRBJ1-5; TRBD1 agrees at 11 bases. Per the germline V gene, CDR1 is MNHEY and CDR2 is SVGAGI. CDR3 length: 14 amino acids. Trimming at V came to 6 bases and at J to 6 bases, leaving 4 bases not matched to a gene. CDR3 sequence: CASRRTGGGQPQHF. CDR3 sequence (DNA): TGTGCCAGCAGACGGACAGGGGGCGGTCAGCCCCAGCATTTT.

The V call is TRBV2, the J call TRBJ2-7, with 11 bases fitting TRBD1. CDR3 size: 14 residues. CDR1 SNHLY and CDR2 FYNNEI come from the germline V gene. V was pared by 6 bases and J by 3 bases, with 4 bases of the junction left unmatched. Here the CDR3 DNA reads TGTGCCAGCAGCGAGGGACAGGGGGACTACGAGCAGTACTTC. Its translation is CASSEGQGDYEQYF.

The chain has TRBV14 and TRBJ1-2; 7 nucleotides match TRBD1. V lost 4 bases and J lost 6; bases outside the gene matches: 5. Germline CDR1 is SGHDN and CDR2 is FVKESK. The CDR3 loop spans 13 amino acids. CDR3 nucleotides: TGTGCCAGCAGCCTACAGGGGAACCATGGCTACACCTTC. Translated, it gives CASSLQGNHGYTF.

V is TRBV28 and J is TRBJ2-1; D possibly corresponds to TRBD2 (6 bases). The CDR3 length is 12 residues. Trimming removed 4 bases from V and 12 bases from J, with 13 bases in between. From germline, CDR1 is MDHEN and CDR2 SYDVKM. In DNA form, the CDR3 reads TGTGCCAGCAGTTCCCTGCGGGATTGGCAGTTCTTC. Its translation is CASSSLRDWQFF.

This chain uses TRBV4-1 with TRBJ1-5; 10 bases are shared with TRBD1. The CDR3 is made up of 17 amino acids. Germline CDR1 and CDR2: MGHRA and YSYEKL. Losses at the gene ends were 1 base for V and 0 bases for J; bases not matched to a gene: 3. The CDR3 DNA is TGCGCCAGCAGCCAAGGTGACAGGGGGCATAGCAATCAGCCCCAGCATTTT. Its protein is CASSQGDRGHSNQPQHF.